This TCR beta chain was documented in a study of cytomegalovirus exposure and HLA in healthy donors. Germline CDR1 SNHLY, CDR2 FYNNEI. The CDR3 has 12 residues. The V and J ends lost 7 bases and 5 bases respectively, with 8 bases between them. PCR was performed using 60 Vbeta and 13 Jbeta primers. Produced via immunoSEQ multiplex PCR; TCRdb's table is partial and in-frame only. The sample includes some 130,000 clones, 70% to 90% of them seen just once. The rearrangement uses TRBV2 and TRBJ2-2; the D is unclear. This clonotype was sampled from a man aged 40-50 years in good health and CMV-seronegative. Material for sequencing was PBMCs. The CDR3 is CASTVETGELFF. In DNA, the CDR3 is TGTGCCAGCACGGTTGAAACCGGGGAGCTGTTTTTT. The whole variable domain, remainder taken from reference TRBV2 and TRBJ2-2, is EPEVTQTPSHQVTQMGQEVILRCVPISNHLYFYWYRQILGQKVEFLVSFYNNEISEKSEIFDDQFSVERPDGSNFTLKIRSTKLEDSAMYFCASTVETGELFFGEGSRLTVL.